This T cell receptor beta chain is drawn from a study of T cell responses to AZD1222 COVID-19 vaccine. CDR1 and CDR2 from the germline V gene are SGHRS and YFSETQ. The V and J ends lost 3 bases and 4 bases, in that order; junction bases with no gene match: 7. The CDR3 has 15 residues. In its sample, this clone was seen a few times. What it recognizes is unknown. General observations from the study: Sampled repertoires all dated from after the peak T cell response. Baseline seropositivity occurred in only a handful of AZD1222 recipients.

The repertoire was sequenced with immunoSEQ multiplex PCR; TCRdb's copy has only in-frame clones and lacks some. Among about 56,000 clones listed, 70% to 80% were seen once. This sample comprised peripheral blood, obtained 28 days after the second AZD1222 dose. J is TRBJ2-7 and V is TRBV5-1, with TRBD1 identical over 10 bases. The clonotype was recovered from an adult who received the AZD1222 COVID-19 vaccine. The CDR3 nucleotides are TGCGCCAGCAGCTCGGGACCGGGACAGGGGTACGAGCAGTACTTC. Its translation: CASSSGPGQGYEQYF.